The 16 T cell receptor beta chains listed next were all sequenced from one sample in a study of Ad26.COV2.S vaccination and SARS-CoV-2 variants. TCRdb's table, derived via immunoSEQ multiplex PCR, lists solely in-frame clones and lacks some. This sample has some 290,000 clones, with approximately 86% found just once. The treatment here: roughly 20 received Ad26.COV2.S at low or high dose, single or two shots; roughly five received placebo; per-sample allocation not given. Day 63 after the first vaccine or placebo injection was the time point for sampling. This specimen was peripheral blood, taken in a trial of Ad26.COV2.S vaccine versus placebo. Every receptor here comes from a person between 18 and 59 years old who received the Ad26.COV2.S COVID-19 vaccine or a placebo.

The genes are TRBV7-8 and TRBJ2-1; a weak D match, TRBD2 (7 bases). Germline values: CDR1 SGHVS, CDR2 FQNEAQ. Trimming stripped 0 bases from V and 0 bases from J, with 12 bases between. The CDR3 loop spans 17 amino acids. DNA of the CDR3: TGTGCCAGCAGCTTAGCTGCGGGGGCCAGCTCCTACAATGAGCAGTTCTTC. Its protein is CASSLAAGASSYNEQFF.

V is TRBV5-1 and J is TRBJ1-1; TRBD1 is a possible D gene (5 bases). Germline CDR1 reads SGHRS; CDR2 reads YFSETQ. V was shortened by 3 bases and J by 2 bases, with 8 bases between the two germline ends. The CDR3 is 13 residues long. The CDR3 spells CASSWQGNTEAFF. DNA for the CDR3: TGCGCCAGCAGCTGGCAGGGCAACACTGAAGCTTTCTTT.

This clone is a singleton in its sample. V gene TRBV12-3 or TRBV12-4 combines with J gene TRBJ2-2; D uncertain. V was pared by 4 bases and J by 1 base, with 4 bases between. The CDR3 spans 13 residues. As DNA, the CDR3 is TGTGCCAGCAGTTCTAAGAACACCGGGGAGCTGTTTTTT. Translated, it gives CASSSKNTGELFF.

This chain connects TRBV3-1 (or the pseudogene TRBV3-2) to TRBJ2-2; possibly TRBD2 for D (6 bases). The CDR3 is 14 amino acids. With 4 bases removed from V and 2 bases from J, the gap between germline ends came to 8 bases. In germline, CDR1 is LGHDT, CDR2 YNNKEL (reference sequence). CDR3 bases: TGTGCCAGCAGCCCCGGGACTAACACCGGGGAGCTGTTTTTT. Encoded protein: CASSPGTNTGELFF.

This clone was recorded only once. This sequence joins TRBV19 and TRBJ1-4; possible D gene TRBD1, 6 bases. Germline values: CDR1 LNHDA, CDR2 SQIVND (reference sequence). This CDR3 has 14 residues. The V end lost 6 bases, the J end lost 7 bases, and 15 bases lay between the germline ends. CDR3 in amino acids: CASSQGKAFEKLFF. The CDR3 DNA reads TGTGCCAGTAGCCAGGGGAAAGCGTTTGAAAAACTGTTTTTT.

The table lists this clone with a count of one. The chain combines TRBV5-1 with TRBJ2-7; TRBD2 matches at 7 bases. Germline CDR1 SGHRS, CDR2 YFSETQ. There are 15 residues in the CDR3. V lost 1 base and J lost 2; bases outside the gene matches: 6. In DNA, the CDR3 is TGCGCCAGCAGCTTGTTTGAGCGGGGTACCTACGAGCAGTACTTC. This codes for CASSLFERGTYEQYF.

This clone was seen more than once but under ten times. This chain joins TRBV7-9 and TRBJ1-1, with a weak D call TRBD1 (6 bases). The V gene's germline CDR1 is SEHNR and CDR2 FQNEAQ (reference sequence). This CDR3 spans 14 amino acids. The ends were cut back, 5 bases at V and 3 bases at J, with 13 bases in the middle. The CDR3 region is CASSAQGFYTEAFF. The DNA for the CDR3 is TGTGCCAGCAGCGCACAGGGTTTTTACACTGAAGCTTTCTTT.

The chain recombines TRBV11-3 with TRBJ2-5; D is uncertain. With 4 bases removed from V and 5 bases from J, the gap between germline ends came to 5 bases. There are 11 residues in the CDR3. CDR1 is SGHNT and CDR2 is YENEEA in the germline V gene. The CDR3 nucleotides read TGTGCCAGCAGCTCTAGGGAGACCCAGTACTTC. This sequence encodes CASSSRETQYF.

Only one count was recorded for this clone. The chain has TRBV5-1 and TRBJ2-3; D is possibly TRBD1 (6 bases). Germline V lookup: CDR1 SGHRS, CDR2 YFSETQ. The ends were cut back, 0 bases at V and 2 bases at J, with 10 bases in the middle. The CDR3 spans 15 residues. DNA of the CDR3: TGCGCCAGCAGCTTGGCGGACAGAATCACAGATACGCAGTATTTT. Translation gives CASSLADRITDTQYF.

The genes are TRBV28 and TRBJ2-3; D ambiguous. CDR1 and CDR2 from the germline V gene are MDHEN and SYDVKM. V shed 4 bases and J shed 1 base, with 12 bases lying between them. CDR3 length: 15 residues. CDR3 loop: CASSSPGGGTDTQYF. The DNA of the CDR3 is TGTGCCAGCAGTTCCCCGGGTGGAGGCACAGATACGCAGTATTTT.

This chain links TRBV7-9 with TRBJ2-5, with D possibly being TRBD2 (7 bases). Between the trimmed V and J ends, which lost 5 bases and 4 bases, there was a span of 23 bases. This CDR3 region has 17 residues. The germline V gene encodes CDR1 SEHNR and CDR2 FQNEAQ (reference sequence). CDR3: CASSPGDGGTFGETQYF. The CDR3 DNA is TGTGCCAGCAGCCCAGGGGACGGGGGGACCTTTGGAGAGACCCAGTACTTC.

The table lists this clone with a count of one. The genes are TRBV7-6 and TRBJ2-5; TRBD2 matches 13 bases. Trimming cost V 3 bases and J 5 bases; bases outside gene matches: 12. The CDR3 is made up of 18 amino acids. CDR1 is SGHVS, CDR2 FNYEAQ, per germline. DNA of the CDR3: TGTGCCAGCAGCTTGCAACTAGCGGGGGGGCGCTTCGGGGAGACCCAGTACTTC. This sequence encodes CASSLQLAGGRFGETQYF.

This clone was detected once. The J gene is TRBJ2-7, the V gene TRBV4-2, with D perhaps TRBD2 (6 bases). Germline CDR1 and CDR2: LGHNA and YNFKEQ. V gave up 2 bases and J gave up 1 base, with 21 bases separating them. The CDR3 totals 18 residues. The CDR3 loop reads CASSQRGDRDSASYEQYF. The CDR3 bases are TGTGCCAGCAGCCAAAGAGGGGACCGGGACTCCGCTTCCTACGAGCAGTACTTC.

Note on this clone: At one of its ends the junction is not consistent with the germline gene, which may arise from a read error. The chain has TRBV5-1 and TRBJ2-2; tentative D call: TRBD1 (5 bases). Germline V CDR1 and CDR2: SGHRS, YFSETQ. The CDR3 loop spans 14 amino acids. This chain's CDR3 is CASSLGPDTGELFF. In DNA, the CDR3 is TGCGCCAGCAGTTTGGGGCCAGACACCGGGGAGCTGTTTTTT.

This clone was observed once. The V call is TRBV28, the J call TRBJ1-1; TRBD1 might be the D (5 bases). The germline V and J ends were trimmed by 10 bases and 2 bases, with 14 bases remaining between them. This CDR3 region has 13 residues. Looked up from germline, CDR1 is MDHEN and CDR2 is SYDVKM. CDR3 region: CATSRATNTEAFF. The CDR3, as DNA: TGTGCCACAAGCAGGGCCACTAACACTGAAGCTTTCTTT.

The chain carries TRBV4-2 and TRBJ1-4; no reliable D call. Germline V gives CDR1 LGHNA, CDR2 YNFKEQ. This CDR3 is 15 amino acids long. V lost 1 base to trimming and J lost 1 base, with 7 bases between them. The CDR3 sequence is CASSQAGKTNEKLFF. The CDR3 nucleotides are TGTGCCAGCAGCCAAGCCGGGAAAACTAATGAAAAACTGTTTTTT.